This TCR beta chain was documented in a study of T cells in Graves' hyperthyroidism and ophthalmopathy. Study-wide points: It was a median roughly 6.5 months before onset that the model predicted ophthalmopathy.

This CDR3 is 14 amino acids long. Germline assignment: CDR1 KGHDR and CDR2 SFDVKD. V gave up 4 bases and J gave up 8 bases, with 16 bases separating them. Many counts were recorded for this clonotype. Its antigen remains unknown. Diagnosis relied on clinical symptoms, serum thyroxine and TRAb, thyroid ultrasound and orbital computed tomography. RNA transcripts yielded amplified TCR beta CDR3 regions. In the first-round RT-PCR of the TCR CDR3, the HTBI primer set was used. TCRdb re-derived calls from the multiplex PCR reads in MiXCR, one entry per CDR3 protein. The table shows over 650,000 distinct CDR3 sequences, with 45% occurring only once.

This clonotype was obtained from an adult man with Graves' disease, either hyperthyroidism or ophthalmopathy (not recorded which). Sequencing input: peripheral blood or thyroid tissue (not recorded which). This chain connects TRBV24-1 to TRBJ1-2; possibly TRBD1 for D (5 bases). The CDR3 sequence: CATSDVTGGGGYTF. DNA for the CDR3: TGTGCCACCAGTGACGTCACAGGCGGTGGAGGCTACACCTTC.